Listed below are T cell receptor beta chains from one sample, sequenced in a study of blood T cells in healthy people across ages. One entry per CDR3 protein results from TCRdb running MiXCR on the 5' RACE reads. The top ten clones hold roughly 3.6% of a sample with 600,000 or so distinct CDR3 sequences, 20% to 25% of them seen once. The sequenced material came from blood. Source of these receptors: a man aged 65-85 years in good health. CDR3s include the opening cysteine and the closing phenylalanine or tryptophan. A D gene is named only where the DNA matches it firmly. The size field is filled for only some rows; it gives once, few, many or a size class.

j_call d_call v_call clone_size cdr3_aa cdr3_nt
TRBJ2-3 TRBD1 TRBV28 once CASSLWGRTGGVDTQYF TGTGCCAGCAGTTTATGGGGGCGGACAGGGGGCGTAGATACGCAGTATTTT
TRBJ2-2 - TRBV5-1 many CASSPDLAFTGELFF TGCGCCAGCAGCCCGGACTTGGCCTTTACCGGGGAGCTGTTTTTT
TRBJ2-5 - TRBV12-3/TRBV12-4 few CASRIRLAGQIETQYF TGTGCCAGCAGAATCCGGTTAGCGGGACAGATAGAGACCCAGTACTTC
TRBJ2-4 - TRBV6-6 - CASSYSRPLNIQYF TGTGCCAGCAGTTACTCCCGGCCCTTAAACATTCAGTACTTC
TRBJ2-7 - TRBV6-2/TRBV6-3 - CATRTRRFSYEQYF TGTGCCACCAGGACGCGGAGATTCTCCTACGAGCAGTACTTC
TRBJ2-1 - TRBV29-1 many CSVDAAINEQFF TGCAGCGTTGATGCGGCAATCAATGAGCAGTTCTTC
TRBJ1-5 - TRBV20-1 few CSAIPQGYQPQHF TGCAGTGCTATTCCACAGGGCTATCAGCCCCAGCATTTT
TRBJ2-7 - TRBV24-1 few CATSDLISARLEQYF TGTGCCACCAGTGATTTGATTAGCGCGAGGCTCGAGCAGTACTTC
TRBJ1-4 TRBD1 TRBV9 - CASSVLPGGGELFF TGTGCCAGCAGCGTTCTACCAGGGGGAGGAGAACTGTTTTTT
TRBJ1-4 - TRBV6-5 few CASSYSGPHATNEKLFF TGTGCCAGCAGTTACTCAGGTCCCCACGCAACTAATGAAAAACTGTTTTTT
TRBJ2-5 TRBD1 TRBV5-6 - CASSLLGRGRIVDQETQYF TGTGCCAGCAGCTTGTTAGGCAGGGGGAGAATCGTAGACCAAGAGACCCAGTACTTC
TRBJ1-1 - TRBV29-1 - CSVESQKTEAFF TGCAGCGTTGAAAGTCAGAAAACTGAAGCTTTCTTT
TRBJ1-1 TRBD1 TRBV5-1 - CASSRQGGRTEAFF TGCGCCAGCAGCAGGCAGGGGGGGAGGACTGAAGCTTTCTTT
TRBJ1-4 - TRBV28 few CASSGTRGLVEKLFF TGTGCCAGCAGCGGAACCAGGGGCTTGGTTGAAAAACTGTTTTTT
TRBJ1-2 - TRBV18 - CASSPPSRAGYTF TGTGCCAGCTCACCACCGAGCAGGGCTGGCTACACCTTC
TRBJ1-5 TRBD1 TRBV7-9 - CASSLDRAGSNQPQHF TGTGCCAGCAGCCTCGACAGGGCAGGAAGCAATCAGCCCCAGCATTTT
TRBJ2-4 - TRBV3-1 - CASSQSLGRNIQYF TGTGCCAGCAGCCAAAGTTTGGGCAGAAACATTCAGTACTTC
TRBJ2-7 - TRBV11-2 few CASSLDRGAPYEQYF TGTGCCAGCAGCTTAGACAGGGGGGCCCCCTACGAGCAGTACTTC